This record looks at one T cell receptor (beta chain) sequence and its context. The antigen is not known. Sequence at one end of the junction differs from germline and may be a read error. The data were obtained in a study of regulatory T cells in long-lasting Graves disease. Investigators prepared the TCR beta libraries by applying iRepertoire HTBI primers and Arm-PCR of CDR3 regions. A single record per CDR3 protein comes from TCRdb applying MiXCR to the multiplex PCR reads. The data contain about 380,000 distinct CDR3 sequences, roughly 15% of them singletons. Whole-study results and caveats: Comparison showed that persistent patients shared more public clonotypes (2,741) than new patients (966).

Specified time point: newly diagnosed GD, antithyroid drugs for less than 3 months. From PBMCs, RNA was extracted and then used to make the TCR library. The CDR3 runs to 15 residues. CDR1 and CDR2 from the germline V gene are KGHSH and LQKENI. The source of this sequence is a female donor with Graves disease. This sample comprised peripheral blood mononuclear cells (PBMCs), obtained at new diagnosis, from a patient treated with antithyroid drugs. The genes are TRBV18 and TRBJ2-5; 7 bases agree with TRBD2. CDR3 residues: CASSPSSGSQETRYF. The CDR3 DNA reads TGTGCCAGCTCACCTTCTAGCGGAAGCCAAGAGACCCGGTACTTC.